This TCR beta chain was documented in a study of blood T cell repertoires in COVID-19. Study-wide context: The United States, Italy and Spain were the sources of the acute and convalescent COVID-19 samples. In each case, the material was cDNA or gDNA derived from T cells, B-cell-depleted T cells, or PBMCs.

Patients of the Seattle cohort, enrolled during active infection, were followed longitudinally. Per the original data handling: Amplified reference gene primers provided the basis for estimating nucleated cell counts. Here immunoSEQ multiplex PCR was the method, and the copy in TCRdb shows in-frame clones only, minus some. V, J and clone size derive from that table, while D and trimming were established from the DNA sequence. The sample lists around 100,000 clones, roughly 70% occurring once. V lost 3 bases and J 5 bases, leaving 13 bases between the germline ends. Per the germline V gene, CDR1 is SNHLY and CDR2 is FYNNEI. The CDR3 sequence is 14 residues long. This clone was found once.

The clonotype originates from a man aged 70 or older with COVID-19, enrolled during active disease. Sequencing used peripheral blood. The chain combines TRBV2 with TRBJ2-5; TRBD2 might be the D (6 bases). CDR3 amino acids: CASSDGTGAETQYF. In DNA form, the CDR3 reads TGTGCCAGCAGTGACGGGACTGGGGCTGAGACCCAGTACTTC.